The clone carrying this T cell receptor beta chain was recorded a few times. Other DNA sequences in this specimen translate into the identical CDR3. CDR3 length: 15 residues. With 0 bases clipped from V and 3 bases from J, the junction kept 5 bases outside the gene matches. Germline loops: CDR1 SGHRS, CDR2 YFSETQ. The sample belongs to a study of blood T cell repertoires in COVID-19. The overall study: In each case, the material was cDNA or gDNA derived from T cells, B-cell-depleted T cells, or PBMCs.

Per the authors' pipeline: Estimated nucleated cell counts came from reference gene primer amplification. Sequenced by immunoSEQ multiplex PCR; TCRdb stores in-frame clones only, minus some. V and J calls and clone size come straight from that table; D and trimming were deduced from the DNA. The sample lists around 200,000 clones, roughly 80% seen once, with roughly 2.6% in the top ten. This TCR was recovered from a woman between 40 and 55 years old with active or convalescent COVID-19. This chain links TRBV5-1 with TRBJ2-5; 7 bases are a match to TRBD1. Sample: peripheral blood. Here the CDR3 reads CASSLGGTAEETQYF. The CDR3 DNA reads as TGCGCCAGCAGCTTGGGAGGGACAGCTGAAGAGACCCAGTACTTC.